This T cell receptor (beta chain) stems from a study of blood T cell repertoires in COVID-19 (dated by TCRdb to 2020 to 2022). General notes on the study: Samples from collaborators originated in the United States, Italy and Spain and spanned both the acute and convalescent phases of COVID-19. The material from the prospective study consisted of cDNA or gDNA derived from T cells, B-cell-depleted T cells, or PBMCs. Subjects who had been exposed to COVID-19, were actively infected with it, or had recovered from it provided the deeply sampled blood TCRbeta repertoires that made up the dataset. The repertoires were made available in a free public database intended to serve as a resource for research on the immune response to SARS-CoV-2. Samples came from the ongoing ImmuneRACE study (first 160 participants) plus 1,254 subjects from 6 global collaborators. The sample metadata nearly always contained a de-identified subject ID, COVID-19 status, age in years and sex. Where available, HLA class I and class II types were obtained from metadata supplied by the sample provider rather than from assay-based typing.

Counted from cysteine to phenylalanine, this CDR3 has 13 amino acids. Left in the record is the CDR3 DNA by itself, 39 bases read in frame from the first base. From a lookup of the germline V gene (reference sequence), CDR1 and CDR2 are MNHEY and SMNVEV. For this chain, trimming is 4 bases at the V end and 14 bases at the J end, and the number of junction bases without a gene match is 11. The full study reports these points: The quantity of clinical and demographic metadata differed by source and by participant and was supplied without curation.

Another Seattle source contributed samples from volunteer blood donors who had recovered from COVID-19. Whole blood was collected in K2EDTA tubes by collaborating institutions according to the institutions' own protocols. For TCRbeta analysis, collaborators shipped samples in one of three forms: frozen whole blood, isolated PBMCs, or DNA extracted from either of those sample types. In regard to this clone: The clone's antigen remains unknown. Per-base quality was not reported, and no clone a single base away is much larger than it.

TCRbeta CDR3 regions were amplified from genomic DNA using the immunoSEQ Assay, a bias-controlled multiplex PCR. The authors' analysis ran thus. The number of nucleated cells in each sample was estimated by amplification of reference gene primers within the assay. Sequence reads were collapsed and filtered to measure the absolute abundance of every unique TCRbeta CDR3 rearrangement. Productive Simpson clonality was computed per sample as the square root of Simpson's diversity index over productive rearrangements. Sourced from immuneACCESS, this table was stored by TCRdb with only in-frame sequences that have V and J called. A share of the clones is absent; for the studies checked, an unresolved V gene accounts for under half, and the remainder has no known explanation. Clone size and the V and J calls come from that table; the DNA yielded D and trimming. The sample records over 300,000 clones, 70% to 90% of which are singletons. The top ten constitute roughly 6.5% of the sample.

The sequence came from a man younger than 35 who had recovered from COVID-19. The V and J genes are TRBV27 and TRBJ2-1; TRBD1 matches 7 bases in the middle. Sample: peripheral blood. The sequenced DNA is TGTGCCAGCAGTTCCCCAGGGGGTCGGGTGAAGTTCTTC. This codes for CASSSPGGRVKFF.